The 20 T cell receptor beta chains listed next were all sequenced from one sample in a study of blood T cell repertoires in COVID-19. Assay used: immunoSEQ multiplex PCR; TCRdb lists only in-frame clones, some missing. This sample carries about 300,000 clones, roughly 91% of them seen once, and the ten largest clones take 1.8%. Input material: peripheral blood. These TCRs come from a woman younger than 45 with COVID-19, enrolled during active disease.

This chain connects TRBV28 to TRBJ1-1, with D perhaps TRBD1 (6 bases). This CDR3 has 14 residues. Trimming stripped 6 bases from V and 1 base from J, with 12 bases between. Per germline, CDR1 MDHEN and CDR2 SYDVKM. This chain's CDR3 is CASRDYRENTEAFF. Written as DNA, the CDR3 is TGTGCCAGCAGGGATTACAGGGAGAACACTGAAGCTTTCTTT.

CDR3 nucleotide sequence: TGTGCCAGCAGCCCTGACAGGGGAGCGACCTACGAGCAGTACGTC. Translation: CASSPDRGATYEQYV. This chain links TRBV7-2 with TRBJ2-7; TRBD1 agrees at 8 bases. The V segment lost 5 bases and the J segment 2 bases; nucleotides outside the gene matches: 8. CDR3 length: 15 residues. Germline loops: CDR1 SGHTA, CDR2 FQGNSA.

V gene TRBV5-1 combines with J gene TRBJ1-4, with D tentatively TRBD1 (5 bases). Trimming shortened V by 5 bases and J by 4 bases, and 12 bases separated the two germline ends. The germline gives CDR1 SGHRS, CDR2 YFSETQ. This CDR3 region has 14 residues. The DNA of the CDR3 is TGCGCCAGCAGTCCGGACAACAATAATGAAAAACTGTTTTTT. Its protein is CASSPDNNNEKLFF.

The gene calls are TRBV10-2 and TRBJ1-4; TRBD1 aligns across 9 bases. The germline CDR1 and CDR2 sequences are WSHSY and SAAADI. There are 15 residues in the CDR3. J was trimmed by 8 bases and V by 2 bases; bases with no gene match: 6. CDR3 in DNA: TGCGCCAGCAGTGAGCGGACAGGGGAAGGGGAAAAACTGTTTTTT. It yields the protein CASSERTGEGEKLFF.

This chain links TRBV27 with TRBJ2-2; 8 bases line up with TRBD2. This CDR3 has 17 residues. Trimming at V came to 5 bases and at J to 1 base, leaving 9 bases not matched to a gene. Germline V lookup: CDR1 MNHEY, CDR2 SMNVEV (reference sequence). CDR3: CASSPLPGLGNTGELFF. CDR3 sequence (DNA): TGTGCCAGCAGTCCGTTACCGGGACTAGGGAACACCGGGGAGCTGTTTTTT.

The chain is built from TRBV6-5 and TRBJ1-1; D is possibly TRBD1 (5 bases). V was clipped by 6 bases and J by 4 bases, with 18 bases between them. The CDR3 covers 15 residues. CDR1 is MNHEY and CDR2 is SVGAGI in the germline V gene. CDR3 in DNA: TGTGCCAGCAGGAGGACCCGGGGGGAAGGCACTGAAGCTTTCTTT. Protein sequence: CASRRTRGEGTEAFF.

V gene TRBV6-1 combines with J gene TRBJ2-2; D call uncertain. Germline loops: CDR1 MNHNS, CDR2 SASEGT. Trimming pared 3 bases from V and 5 bases from J, leaving 10 bases between. CDR3 length equals 14 residues. The CDR3 bases are TGTGCCAGCAGTGAGAATTGGCAGACCGGGGAGCTGTTTTTT. Residues: CASSENWQTGELFF.

The chain uses TRBV28 and TRBJ1-2, with D unresolved. Germline CDR1 MDHEN, CDR2 SYDVKM. V was shortened by 6 bases and J by 6 bases, with 20 bases between the two germline ends. This CDR3 has 15 amino acids. The CDR3 region is CASSLQFVAGDGYTF. DNA for the CDR3: TGTGCCAGCAGCCTCCAGTTTGTGGCAGGCGATGGCTACACCTTC.

This chain uses TRBV6-5 with TRBJ1-1; D perhaps matches TRBD1 (6 bases). V was clipped by 6 bases and J by 1 base, with 12 bases between them. The CDR3 loop spans 14 amino acids. Germline CDR1 reads MNHEY; CDR2 reads SVGAGI. The CDR3 protein is CASSLGHTNTEAFF. Written as DNA, the CDR3 is TGTGCCAGCAGCCTGGGACACACGAACACTGAAGCTTTCTTT.

The V and J genes are TRBV5-1 and TRBJ1-3, with TRBD1 identical over 7 bases. Germline CDR1 reads SGHRS; CDR2 reads YFSETQ. J was trimmed by 0 bases and V by 2 bases; bases with no gene match: 5. The CDR3 runs to 16 residues. The CDR3 here is CASSLGGRSSGNTIYF. The DNA of the CDR3 is TGCGCCAGCAGCTTAGGGGGCCGCAGCTCTGGAAACACCATATATTTT.

The chain joins TRBV6-1 to TRBJ2-7, with TRBD2 matching 10 bases. This CDR3 is built from 17 residues. J was trimmed by 2 bases and V by 4 bases; bases with no gene match: 11. Per the germline V gene, CDR1 is MNHNS and CDR2 is SASEGT. The CDR3 spells CASSGRYAGLAAYEQYV. Here the CDR3 DNA reads TGTGCCAGCAGTGGCAGGTACGCTGGACTAGCGGCCTACGAGCAGTACGTC.

The chain employs TRBV5-1 and TRBJ2-1; a possible D gene is TRBD1 (6 bases). Germline CDR1 SGHRS, CDR2 YFSETQ. This CDR3 is 14 amino acids long. Trimming took off 0 bases at V and 4 bases at J, with 8 bases between the two ends. The CDR3 spells CASSLDGTYNEQFF. The CDR3 nucleotides are TGCGCCAGCAGCTTGGACGGGACATACAATGAGCAGTTCTTC.

CDR3 region: CASSPGGSSYEQYF. CDR3 in DNA: TGTGCCAGCTCACCGGGAGGGAGCTCCTACGAGCAGTACTTC. The chain couples TRBV18 to TRBJ2-7, with 7 bases aligning to TRBD2. There are 14 residues in the CDR3. Germline V gene sequence: CDR1 KGHSH, CDR2 LQKENI. After removal of 3 bases from V and 0 bases from J, the junction contained 2 bases not matched to a gene.

The V gene is TRBV19, the J gene TRBJ1-1, with D perhaps TRBD1 (6 bases). There are 14 residues in the CDR3. V was cut by 7 bases and J by 4 bases, with 16 bases left in between. Germline CDR1 reads LNHDA; CDR2 reads SQIVND (reference sequence). DNA for the CDR3: TGTGCCAGTATTTGGGGGCACGGTACCACTGAAGCTTTCTTT. Its protein product is CASIWGHGTTEAFF.

This rearrangement joins TRBV27 to TRBJ2-2, with D perhaps TRBD2 (7 bases). The V gene's germline CDR1 is MNHEY and CDR2 SMNVEV (reference sequence). V was pared by 7 bases and J by 7 bases, with 13 bases between. This CDR3 is built from 13 residues. CDR3 region: CASMGGLGGELFF. The CDR3 nucleotides are TGTGCCAGCATGGGGGGGCTGGGCGGGGAGCTGTTTTTT.

The CDR3 reads CASSQDRRVPTNYGYTF. The CDR3 nucleotides are TGCGCCAGCAGCCAAGATCGGAGGGTTCCAACTAACTATGGCTACACCTTC. The J gene is TRBJ1-2, the V gene TRBV4-1; no clear D. This CDR3 has 17 amino acids. The V gene lost 0 bases and the J gene lost 0 bases, with 14 bases spanning the gap. Germline V gene lookup returns CDR1 MGHRA and CDR2 YSYEKL.

The chain recombines TRBV7-2 with TRBJ2-1, with 8 bases aligning to TRBD1. Germline trimming cut 5 bases from V and 9 bases from J; bases unmatched to any gene: 9. CDR3 length: 14 residues. Per the germline V gene, CDR1 is SGHTA and CDR2 is FQGNSA. The CDR3 loop is CASSRFRGQSEQFF. CDR3 in DNA: TGTGCCAGCAGCAGGTTCAGGGGGCAAAGTGAGCAGTTCTTC. Complete variable domain (other parts from reference TRBV7-2 and TRBJ2-1): GAGVSQSPSNKVTEKGKDVELRCDPISGHTALYWYRQSLGQGLEFLIYFQGNSAPDKSGLPSDRFSAERTGGSVSTLTIQRTQQEDSAVYLCASSRFRGQSEQFFGPGTRLTVL.

This rearrangement joins TRBV30 to TRBJ2-7, with D maybe TRBD1 (6 bases). The V gene's germline CDR1 is GTSNPN and CDR2 SVGIG (reference sequence). The CDR3 length is 15 residues. V was trimmed by 1 base and J by 4 bases, leaving 17 bases between them. CDR3 nucleotide sequence: TGTGCCTGGAGTGATAGAGGGACACCCCCGTACGAGCAGTACTTC. Its translation is CAWSDRGTPPYEQYF.

The J gene is TRBJ2-7, the V gene TRBV2, with D maybe TRBD2 (6 bases). Per the germline V gene, CDR1 is SNHLY and CDR2 is FYNNEI. Trimming cost V 5 bases and J 6 bases, with 20 bases left between them. The CDR3 covers 15 residues. For the CDR3, the DNA is TGTGCCAGCAGTCCGACTAGTTGGCGGGATGTCGAGCAGTACGTC. Its protein is CASSPTSWRDVEQYV.

This clone was recorded at least ten times. This likely comes from a read error, as the CDR3 has no conserved phenylalanine or tryptophan at its end. It is unclear where the CDR3 begins or ends on the DNA, so no DNA is shown, and the CDR3 is as TCRdb lists it. This chain connects TRBV9 to TRBJ2-7; no check of the table's D call, TRBD1, against the DNA was made. CDR1 and CDR2 (germline): SGDLS, YYNGEE. The CDR3 numbers 9 amino acids, ends counted. The CDR3 region is CASSFTGYA.